The 24 T cell receptor beta chains in this list originate from one sample, sequenced in a study of T cells after yellow fever vaccination. TCRdb re-derived calls from the 5' RACE reads in MiXCR, one entry per CDR3 protein. The sample gives hundreds of thousands of distinct CDR3 sequences, around an eighth of which show up once; 3% to 4% is in the top ten. The specimen comprised CD4+ T cells sorted from PBMCs, sampled 15 days after the yellow fever booster vaccination. These receptors all come from a man aged 18 to 30 who received the YFV17D yellow fever vaccine.

The chain is built from TRBV9 and TRBJ2-7; D is perhaps TRBD2 (5 bases). This CDR3 has 16 residues. V was cut by 0 bases and J by 0 bases, with 13 bases left in between. Germline CDR1 reads SGDLS; CDR2 reads YYNGEE. CDR3 coding DNA: TGTGCCAGCAGCGTAGGGGCCGGGGTCCTCTCCTACGAGCAGTACTTC. Its protein product is CASSVGAGVLSYEQYF.

This clonotype was counted only a few times. The chain couples TRBV7-9 to TRBJ2-7; D unresolved. Germline V gene sequence: CDR1 SEHNR, CDR2 FQNEAQ (reference sequence). Between the trimmed V and J ends, which lost 6 bases and 3 bases, there was a span of 9 bases. The CDR3 totals 12 residues. The CDR3 DNA sequence: TGTGCCAGCAGGGAGTCGCACTACGAGCAGTACGTC. Translated: CASRESHYEQYV.

V usage is TRBV20-1 and J usage is TRBJ2-1; D might be TRBD2 (6 bases). Germline V lookup: CDR1 DFQATT, CDR2 SNEGSKA (reference sequence). Trimming left V 1 base short and J 9 bases short, with 19 bases between. There are 15 residues in the CDR3. The CDR3: CSARASTRGLVEQFF. The CDR3 DNA reads TGCAGTGCTAGAGCTAGCACCCGGGGACTGGTTGAGCAGTTCTTC.

The chain is built from TRBV20-1 and TRBJ2-1, with TRBD2 identical over 8 bases. V gave up 6 bases and J gave up 3 bases; unmatched junction bases: 7. The CDR3 has 14 amino acids. Germline CDR1 and CDR2: DFQATT and SNEGSKA (reference sequence). The CDR3 region is CSALGGAGYNEQFF. CDR3 nucleotide sequence: TGCAGTGCCCTCGGGGGGGCTGGCTACAATGAGCAGTTCTTC.

This clonotype was seen only a few times. This chain connects TRBV5-6 to TRBJ1-2; perhaps TRBD1 as D (6 bases). V shed 1 base and J shed 5 bases, with 15 bases lying between them. Germline CDR1 is SGHDT and CDR2 is YYEEEE. The CDR3 spans 15 residues. CDR3 DNA sequence: TGTGCCAGCAGCTTGAAGCAGGGGAGGAGGTATGGCTACACCTTC. Translating gives CASSLKQGRRYGYTF.

This sequence joins TRBV12-3 or TRBV12-4 and TRBJ2-1; the match to TRBD2 covers 7 bases. V was pared by 2 bases and J by 5 bases, with 3 bases of the junction left unmatched. The CDR3 consists of 14 residues. The DNA of the CDR3 is TGTGCCAGCAGTTTATCGGGGGGAGACAATGAGCAGTTCTTC. This encodes CASSLSGGDNEQFF.

This clonotype occurred a few times. The chain carries TRBV24-1 and TRBJ1-5; D call uncertain. CDR3 size: 13 residues. Germline V gene lookup returns CDR1 KGHDR and CDR2 SFDVKD. Between the trimmed V and J ends, which lost 4 bases and 5 bases, there was a span of 8 bases. The CDR3 sequence is CATSDGPDQPQHF. The CDR3, as DNA: TGTGCCACCAGTGACGGGCCGGATCAGCCCCAGCATTTT.

This clonotype showed up just a few times. A read error may account for a junction end that differs from germline. J is TRBJ1-2 and V is TRBV20-1; a possible D gene is TRBD1 (5 bases). Germline V CDR1 and CDR2: DFQATT, SNEGSKA (reference sequence). The CDR3 length is 12 residues. CDR3 protein: CSAFKGSGSKGF. CDR3 in DNA: TGCAGTGCTTTTAAGGGGTCGGGGTCCAAGGGCTTC.

The chain carries TRBV5-1 and TRBJ2-3; 7 bases map to TRBD2. The J segment lost 2 bases and the V segment lost 5 bases, leaving 11 bases of the junction unmatched. CDR3 length: 16 amino acids. CDR1 is SGHRS, CDR2 YFSETQ, per germline. CDR3 amino acids: CASSEGPSGFTDTQYF. DNA of the CDR3: TGCGCCAGCAGTGAGGGGCCTAGCGGATTCACAGATACGCAGTATTTT.

V is TRBV6-5 and J is TRBJ2-7; D not certain. V lost 7 bases and J 0 bases, leaving 16 bases between the germline ends. The CDR3 length is 15 residues. Per the germline V gene, CDR1 is MNHEY and CDR2 is SVGAGI. In DNA form, the CDR3 reads TGTGCCAGCAAAATGGCAGCAATTAACTCCTACGAGCAGTACTTC. Amino acids: CASKMAAINSYEQYF.

The chain employs TRBV4-2 and TRBJ2-1, with D hard to call. The V and J ends lost 2 bases and 4 bases respectively, with 18 bases between them. The CDR3 length is 17 residues. Germline CDR1 reads LGHNA; CDR2 reads YNFKEQ. For the CDR3, the DNA is TGTGCCAGCAGCCAACAAACACCAAACCGAGTGTACAATGAGCAGTTCTTC. Encoded protein: CASSQQTPNRVYNEQFF.

The chain couples TRBV5-4 to TRBJ2-5, with D possibly matching TRBD2 (5 bases). This CDR3 contains 15 residues. CDR1 is SGHNT, CDR2 YYREEE, per germline (reference sequence). V gave up 4 bases and J gave up 0 bases, with 13 bases separating them. The DNA for the CDR3 is TGTGCCAGCAGCAAGGAGGTTGCGTACCAAGAGACCCAGTACTTC. Its translation is CASSKEVAYQETQYF.

This clonotype was seen a few times. The V gene is TRBV6-2 or TRBV6-3, the J gene TRBJ2-3; D gene unclear. Germline values: CDR1 MNHEY, CDR2 SVGEGT. The CDR3 totals 14 residues. Between the trimmed V and J ends, which lost 6 bases and 6 bases, there was a span of 16 bases. The CDR3 coding sequence is TGTGCCAGCAGGGAGTGGGGTGGAAGGGATACGCAGTATTTT. Its translation is CASREWGGRDTQYF.

J is TRBJ1-1 and V is TRBV20-1, with D hard to call. Trimming cost V 6 bases and J 0 bases, with 11 bases left between them. CDR1 and CDR2 from the germline V gene are DFQATT and SNEGSKA (reference sequence). CDR3 length: 13 amino acids. The DNA for the CDR3 is TGCAGTGCAAGTAAGGGCATGAACACTGAAGCTTTCTTT. Its translation is CSASKGMNTEAFF.

The rearrangement joins TRBV11-2 to TRBJ1-4; D ambiguous. Germline CDR1 is SGHAT and CDR2 is FQNNGV. The CDR3 consists of 14 residues. The V end was cut by 4 bases, the J end by 5 bases, with 11 bases between. The CDR3 reads CASSSPSRNEKLFF. CDR3 in DNA: TGTGCCAGCAGCTCCCCGTCTAGAAATGAAAAACTGTTTTTT.

This clonotype was observed a handful of times. V gene TRBV27 combines with J gene TRBJ2-7; possible D gene TRBD1, 6 bases. There are 15 residues in the CDR3. Germline-derived CDR1 and CDR2 are MNHEY and SMNVEV (reference sequence). The V end lost 5 bases, the J end lost 6 bases, and 20 bases lay between the germline ends. Here the CDR3 reads CASSPGGGPRSEQYV. For the CDR3, the DNA is TGTGCCAGCAGTCCGGGTGGGGGCCCAAGATCCGAGCAGTACGTC.

This clonotype was counted only a few times. This chain's CDR3 is CASSHHGAKNIQYF. The CDR3 nucleotides are TGTGCCAGCAGCCATCATGGGGCCAAAAACATTCAGTACTTC. The rearrangement joins TRBV3-1 to TRBJ2-4, with D uncertain. Germline CDR1 and CDR2: LGHDT and YNNKEL (reference sequence). The CDR3 sequence is 14 residues long. Trimming pared 3 bases from V and 1 base from J, leaving 7 bases between.

This clonotype was seen only a few times. V gene TRBV20-1 combines with J gene TRBJ2-5; perhaps TRBD2 as D (6 bases). The CDR3 is 13 amino acids. Germline V gene data show CDR1 as DFQATT and CDR2 as SNEGSKA (reference sequence). Between the trimmed V and J ends, which lost 6 bases and 2 bases, there was a span of 13 bases. The CDR3 DNA is TGCAGTGCCCGAGGCGGGGATCAAGAGACCCAGTACTTC. This sequence encodes CSARGGDQETQYF.

This chain connects TRBV13 to TRBJ1-2; no clear D. Germline lookup yields CDR1 PRHDT and CDR2 FYEKMQ (reference sequence). This CDR3 region has 13 residues. V was shortened by 3 bases and J by 8 bases, with 13 bases between the two germline ends. CDR3 bases: TGTGCCAGCAGCTTGGGCATCCCAGGAGGCTACACCTTC. It translates to CASSLGIPGGYTF.

This sequence joins TRBV12-3 or TRBV12-4 and TRBJ1-6, with D tentatively TRBD1 (5 bases). V was clipped by 2 bases and J by 6 bases, with 8 bases between them. The CDR3 has 14 amino acids. CDR3: CASSLHGANSPLHF. The CDR3 DNA reads TGTGCCAGCAGTTTACACGGGGCTAATTCACCCCTCCACTTT.

This clonotype was detected a few times. The chain couples TRBV4-2 to TRBJ1-6, with D possibly matching TRBD1 (6 bases). CDR3 length: 16 amino acids. The V end was cut by 0 bases, the J end by 14 bases, with 20 bases between. Germline CDR1 LGHNA, CDR2 YNFKEQ. The DNA for the CDR3 is TGTGCCAGCAGCCAAGAGTCCACTGAGGGGGGTTGGGCCCTCCACTTT. Translating it yields CASSQESTEGGWALHF.

This clonotype was recorded many times. V usage is TRBV7-9 and J usage is TRBJ2-5; no reliable D call. The CDR3 is 15 residues long. V lost 4 bases to trimming and J lost 2 bases, with 14 bases between them. Germline V CDR1 and CDR2: SEHNR, FQNEAQ (reference sequence). CDR3 in amino acids: CASSSTTWGQETQYF. The CDR3 coding sequence is TGTGCCAGCAGCTCGACAACCTGGGGTCAAGAGACCCAGTACTTC.

This clonotype was seen a handful of times. This sequence joins TRBV4-1 and TRBJ2-2, with 8 bases fitting TRBD2. The CDR3 has 19 amino acids. CDR1 MGHRA and CDR2 YSYEKL come from the germline V gene. The J segment lost 5 bases and the V segment lost 0 bases, leaving 14 bases of the junction unmatched. The CDR3 DNA is TGCGCCAGCAGCCAAGATGGACGCCCAGGACGGGGGGGAACCGGGGAGCTGTTTTTT. Amino acids: CASSQDGRPGRGGTGELFF.

This chain links TRBV5-1 with TRBJ2-5; no clear D gene. Germline V lookup: CDR1 SGHRS, CDR2 YFSETQ. V shed 0 bases and J shed 4 bases, with 10 bases lying between them. CDR3 length: 14 amino acids. DNA of the CDR3: TGCGCCAGCAGCTTGGAACCCCGAGGAGAGACCCAGTACTTC. It specifies CASSLEPRGETQYF.